The sequence of this TCR beta chain was determined in a study of OX40 agonist ivuxolimab in advanced cancers. TCRdb's copy holds only in-frame clones and misses some; the assay was immunoSEQ multiplex PCR. This sample has 30,000 to 40,000 clones; 70% to 90% occur once, and the top ten carry 20% to 30%. This CDR3 spans 15 amino acids. The V gene's germline CDR1 is MDHEN and CDR2 SYDVKM. Trimming stripped 2 bases from V and 4 bases from J, with 12 bases between. Peripheral blood came from all dose cohorts at three timepoints. This sequence originates from an adult with an advanced solid tumor such as melanoma, head and neck, liver or kidney cancer. Sequenced here: CD4+ or CD8+ T cells sorted from blood, sampled in a trial of the OX40 agonist ivuxolimab. The V call is TRBV28, the J call TRBJ1-5; a weak D match, TRBD1 (6 bases). Here the CDR3 DNA reads TGTGCCAGCAGTTTAAGTACAGGGTCGAATCAGCCCCAGCATTTT. This translates into CASSLSTGSNQPQHF.